One and the same sample provided the 27 T cell receptor beta chains below, sequenced in a study of blood T cell repertoires in COVID-19. Clones were read by immunoSEQ multiplex PCR, and TCRdb kept only the in-frame ones, dropping some. The sample records under 140,000 clones, 88% being singletons. Material: peripheral blood. The receptors here all came from a woman aged 45 to 65 with acute or convalescent COVID-19.

This clone has just one count. The chain combines TRBV10-3 with TRBJ2-1, with D perhaps matching TRBD2 (5 bases). This CDR3 contains 16 residues. Trimming shortened V by 0 bases and J by 10 bases, and 19 bases separated the two germline ends. Germline CDR1 and CDR2: ENHRY and SYGVKD. The CDR3 reads CAISESGGPVGREQFF. The DNA for the CDR3 is TGTGCCATCAGTGAGTCTGGCGGGCCGGTCGGTAGGGAGCAGTTCTTC.

As for this clone: The sample carries other DNA sequences with the same CDR3. The CDR3 spells CASSLGTSGYNEQFF. In nucleotides, the CDR3 is TGTGCCAGCAGCTTAGGGACTAGCGGGTACAATGAGCAGTTCTTC. The rearrangement links TRBV11-3 to TRBJ2-1, with 11 bases fitting TRBD2. J lost 4 bases, V lost 1 base, and 0 bases had no gene match. The CDR3 is 15 amino acids. Germline CDR1 is SGHNT and CDR2 is YENEEA.

The genes are TRBV6-6 and TRBJ1-5; 11 bases line up with TRBD1. J was trimmed by 1 base and V by 5 bases; bases with no gene match: 1. This CDR3 is built from 15 residues. The germline CDR1 and CDR2 sequences are MNHNY and SVGAGI (reference sequence). The CDR3 DNA reads as TGTGCCAGCAGTCGGGACAGGGGGAGCAATCAGCCCCAGCATTTT. This encodes CASSRDRGSNQPQHF.

J is TRBJ1-1 and V is TRBV7-8, with D possibly being TRBD1 (5 bases). V was clipped by 1 base and J by 5 bases, with 14 bases between them. The CDR3 has 15 residues. CDR1 and CDR2 from the germline V gene are SGHVS and FQNEAQ. CDR3 in amino acids: CASSLGAGRLTEAFF. CDR3 in DNA: TGTGCCAGCAGCTTAGGGGCAGGGCGCTTGACTGAAGCTTTCTTT.

The chain links TRBV24-1 to TRBJ2-4, with D perhaps TRBD1 (5 bases). The CDR3 has 19 amino acids. Deletions cut 3 bases from V and 1 base from J, with 21 bases between. Germline CDR1 and CDR2: KGHDR and SFDVKD. The CDR3 spells CATSDPPSDSRLAKNIQYF. The CDR3 bases are TGTGCCACCAGTGATCCTCCTTCAGACAGCCGGCTGGCCAAAAACATTCAGTACTTC.

V usage is TRBV18 and J usage is TRBJ1-4; TRBD1 agrees at 7 bases. The junction had 4 bases not matched to a gene; V was cut back by 4 bases and J by 2 bases. The CDR3 is 15 amino acids. In germline, CDR1 is KGHSH, CDR2 LQKENI. As DNA, the CDR3 is TGTGCCAGCTCACGTGAGGGGGCCACTAATGAAAAACTGTTTTTT. Translated: CASSREGATNEKLFF.

The rearrangement links TRBV6-5 to TRBJ1-6; 10 positions match TRBD1. After removal of 8 bases from V and 7 bases from J, the junction contained 2 bases not matched to a gene. Per the germline V gene, CDR1 is MNHEY and CDR2 is SVGAGI. The CDR3 consists of 13 residues. CDR3 in amino acids: CASRGQGNSPLHF. As DNA, the CDR3 is TGTGCCAGCCGGGGACAGGGGAATTCACCCCTCCACTTT.

V usage is TRBV28 and J usage is TRBJ2-7, with a tentative D call TRBD2 (6 bases). Between the trimmed V and J ends, which lost 3 bases and 4 bases, there was a span of 10 bases. The CDR3 spans 13 residues. Germline V lookup: CDR1 MDHEN, CDR2 SYDVKM. The CDR3 spells CASSLTSGYEQYF. DNA of the CDR3: TGTGCCAGCAGTTTGACTAGTGGGTACGAGCAGTACTTC.

This chain joins TRBV7-7 and TRBJ2-2, with TRBD1 matching over 8 bases. Germline-derived CDR1 and CDR2 are SSHAT and FNYEAQ (reference sequence). The CDR3 runs to 16 residues. Trimming removed 0 bases from V and 2 bases from J; junction bases left unmatched: 2. CDR3 residues: CASSLAGTGNTGELFF. In DNA, the CDR3 is TGTGCCAGCAGCTTAGCGGGGACAGGCAACACCGGGGAGCTGTTTTTT.

This CDR3 is CASSFGQGEQYF. CDR3 in DNA: TGTGCCAGCAGCTTTGGACAGGGGGAGCAGTACTTC. The chain combines TRBV5-6 with TRBJ2-7; TRBD1 matches 9 bases. Germline V gene sequence: CDR1 SGHDT, CDR2 YYEEEE. Unmatched junction bases numbered 1, after V lost 2 bases and J lost 7 bases. This CDR3 comprises 12 residues.

This chain joins TRBV5-1 and TRBJ1-1; no clear D gene. CDR1 is SGHRS and CDR2 is YFSETQ in the germline V gene. The V end lost 3 bases, the J end lost 3 bases, and 9 bases lay between the germline ends. This CDR3 spans 13 amino acids. Here the CDR3 DNA reads TGCGCCAGCAGCTCGAGGATCGACACTGAAGCTTTCTTT. This encodes CASSSRIDTEAFF. The whole variable domain, remainder taken from reference TRBV5-1 and TRBJ1-1, is KAGVTQTPRYLIKTRGQQVTLSCSPISGHRSVSWYQQTPGQGLQFLFEYFSETQRNKGNFPGRFSGRQFSNSRSEMNVSTLELGDSALYLCASSSRIDTEAFFGQGTRLTVV.

This clone was seen just once. V usage is TRBV27 and J usage is TRBJ2-3, with D maybe TRBD2 (6 bases). This CDR3 region has 15 residues. V was shortened by 6 bases and J by 1 base, with 14 bases between the two germline ends. CDR1 and CDR2 from the germline V gene are MNHEY and SMNVEV (reference sequence). CDR3 residues: CASSRGERGTDTQYF. The CDR3 bases are TGTGCCAGCAGCCGAGGAGAGCGGGGCACAGATACGCAGTATTTT.

CDR3 DNA sequence: TGTGCCAGCAGCTTTCAGACTAGCGGGACGAACACCGGGGAGCTGTTTTTT. Its translation: CASSFQTSGTNTGELFF. The rearrangement uses TRBV7-2 and TRBJ2-2, with 11 bases matching TRBD2. Germline assignment: CDR1 SGHTA and CDR2 FQGNSA. The CDR3 is 17 amino acids. The ends lost 3 bases at V and 0 bases at J; junction bases unmatched: 3.

In this sample, this clone turned up a few times. The chain combines TRBV5-1 with TRBJ1-5; weak D call: TRBD1 (5 bases). V was trimmed by 5 bases and J by 2 bases, leaving 14 bases between them. CDR1 SGHRS and CDR2 YFSETQ come from the germline V gene. CDR3 size: 15 residues. CDR3 DNA: TGCGCCAGCAGGCGGGATGGGGGAGGCAATCAGCCCCAGCATTTT. This codes for CASRRDGGGNQPQHF.

CDR3 nucleotide sequence: TGCGCCAGCAGCTTTCTAGCGGGAGGGGGCACCGGGGAGCTGTTTTTT. Its protein product is CASSFLAGGGTGELFF. This chain joins TRBV5-1 and TRBJ2-2, with 12 bases fitting TRBD2. Germline V lookup: CDR1 SGHRS, CDR2 YFSETQ. J gave up 4 bases and V 2 bases, and 3 bases lay outside the gene matches. The CDR3 is 16 amino acids.

V gene TRBV10-2 combines with J gene TRBJ2-7; D uncertain. The germline V and J ends were trimmed by 6 bases and 1 base, with 13 bases remaining between them. The CDR3 is 14 residues long. CDR1 and CDR2 from the germline V gene are WSHSY and SAAADI. As DNA, the CDR3 is TGCGCCAGCAGCCCCAGAGGCCAGTCCTACGAGCAGTACTTC. Translating gives CASSPRGQSYEQYF.

The chain joins TRBV7-2 to TRBJ2-7; D uncertain. The V end was cut by 0 bases, the J end by 3 bases, with 6 bases between. The CDR3 sequence is 13 residues long. CDR1 is SGHTA, CDR2 FQGNSA, per germline. CDR3 amino acids: CASSLANNYEQYF. The CDR3, as DNA: TGTGCCAGCAGCTTAGCGAACAACTACGAGCAGTACTTC.

This clone was counted many times. The rearrangement uses TRBV5-8 and TRBJ2-7, with 7 bases fitting TRBD1. Unmatched junction bases numbered 16, after V lost 7 bases and J lost 3 bases. Germline V lookup: CDR1 SGHTS, CDR2 YDEGEE. The CDR3 is made up of 16 amino acids. The CDR3: CASVIAPGTDVYEQYF. DNA for the CDR3: TGTGCCAGCGTTATCGCCCCCGGGACAGACGTCTACGAGCAGTACTTC.

This chain uses TRBV30 with TRBJ1-1; D is possibly TRBD1 (5 bases). This CDR3 has 15 amino acids. Germline assignment: CDR1 GTSNPN and CDR2 SVGIG (reference sequence). The V and J ends lost 2 bases and 5 bases respectively, with 18 bases between them. The CDR3 DNA is TGTGCCTGGAGTATCCCGTCTAGGGAGGGGACTGAAGCTTTCTTT. It is translated as CAWSIPSREGTEAFF. The variable domain in full, with the rest retrieved from reference TRBV30 and TRBJ1-1, is SQTIHQWPATLVQPVGSPLSLECTVEGTSNPNLYWYRQAAGRGLQLLFYSVGIGQISSEVPQNLSASRPQDRQFILSSKKLLLSDSGFYLCAWSIPSREGTEAFFGQGTRLTVV.

The chain joins TRBV6-5 to TRBJ1-6; 7 nucleotides match TRBD1. Per germline, CDR1 MNHEY and CDR2 SVGAGI. After removal of 6 bases from V and 7 bases from J, the junction contained 9 bases not matched to a gene. This CDR3 comprises 15 residues. CDR3 loop: CASRANRDSNSPLHF. The CDR3, as DNA: TGTGCCAGCAGGGCCAACCGGGACAGCAATTCACCCCTCCACTTT.

J is TRBJ1-4 and V is TRBV4-1; D unresolved. Deletions cut 0 bases from V and 10 bases from J, with 18 bases between. Germline CDR1 reads MGHRA; CDR2 reads YSYEKL. The CDR3 spans 16 residues. In DNA form, the CDR3 reads TGCGCCAGCAGCCAAGAGGCCGCGACTACGGGGAGAAAACTGTTTTTT. Amino acids: CASSQEAATTGRKLFF.

The chain couples TRBV27 to TRBJ2-2; 11 bases match TRBD2. Trimming cost V 6 bases and J 0 bases; bases outside gene matches: 9. This CDR3 has 18 residues. The germline CDR1 and CDR2 sequences are MNHEY and SMNVEV (reference sequence). Written as DNA, the CDR3 is TGTGCCAGCAGGTCCCTTGGGACTAGCGGACCGAACACCGGGGAGCTGTTTTTT. This gives the protein CASRSLGTSGPNTGELFF.

This chain uses TRBV24-1 with TRBJ2-1; TRBD2 matches 10 bases. Germline V gene data show CDR1 as KGHDR and CDR2 as SFDVKD. V lost 4 bases to trimming and J lost 5 bases; unmatched junction nucleotides: 7. The CDR3 has 16 residues. The chain's CDR3 is CATSDVSGRLDNEQFF. The CDR3 region has the DNA TGTGCCACCAGTGACGTTAGCGGGAGGCTCGACAATGAGCAGTTCTTC.

The genes are TRBV19 and TRBJ2-5, with D possibly TRBD2 on 6 matching bases. The V end lost 9 bases, the J end lost 5 bases, and 10 bases lay between the germline ends. In germline, CDR1 is LNHDA, CDR2 SQIVND (reference sequence). CDR3 length: 11 residues. Here the CDR3 DNA reads TGTGCCAGCGGGAGTGGGGAGACCCAGTACTTC. It yields the protein CASGSGETQYF.

This clone was found once. The rearrangement uses TRBV5-1 and TRBJ2-1; TRBD1 aligns across 12 bases. The CDR3 covers 16 residues. The V gene end was trimmed by 3 bases and the J gene end by 6 bases; junction bases not matched to a gene: 7. CDR1 and CDR2 (germline): SGHRS, YFSETQ. Here the CDR3 DNA reads TGCGCCAGCAGCTCTGGGACAGGGGGCTATTTCAATGAGCAGTTCTTC. It encodes CASSSGTGGYFNEQFF.

The chain is built from TRBV28 and TRBJ2-4; D remains unclear. The CDR3 is made up of 13 amino acids. Germline values: CDR1 MDHEN, CDR2 SYDVKM. V dropped 1 base and J dropped 8 bases, with 9 bases sitting between them. In nucleotides, the CDR3 is TGTGCCAGCAGTTTATCGGGTCGAGACATTCAGTACTTC. Protein: CASSLSGRDIQYF.

The chain is built from TRBV10-3 and TRBJ2-7; 8 bases align to TRBD1. Trimming cost V 6 bases and J 3 bases; bases outside gene matches: 10. Germline assignment: CDR1 ENHRY and CDR2 SYGVKD. The CDR3 has 15 residues. DNA for the CDR3: TGTGCCATCAGGCCTACCGGGACAGGCGACTACGAGCAGTACTTC. It encodes CAIRPTGTGDYEQYF.